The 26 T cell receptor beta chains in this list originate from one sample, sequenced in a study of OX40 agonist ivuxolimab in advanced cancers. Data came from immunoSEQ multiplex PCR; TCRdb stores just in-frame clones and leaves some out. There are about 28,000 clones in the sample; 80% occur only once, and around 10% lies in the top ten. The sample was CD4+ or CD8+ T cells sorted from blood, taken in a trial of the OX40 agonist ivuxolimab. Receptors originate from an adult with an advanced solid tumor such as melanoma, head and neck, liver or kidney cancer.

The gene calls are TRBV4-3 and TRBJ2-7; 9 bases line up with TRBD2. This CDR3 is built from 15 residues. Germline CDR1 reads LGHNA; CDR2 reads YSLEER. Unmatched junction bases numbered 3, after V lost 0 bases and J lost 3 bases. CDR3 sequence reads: CASSQDSGGGYEQYF. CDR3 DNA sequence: TGCGCCAGCAGCCAAGATAGCGGGGGAGGCTACGAGCAGTACTTC.

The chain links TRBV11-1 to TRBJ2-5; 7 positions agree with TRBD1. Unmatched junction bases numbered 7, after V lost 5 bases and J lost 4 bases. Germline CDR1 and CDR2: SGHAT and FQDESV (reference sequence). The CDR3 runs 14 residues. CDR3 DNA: TGTGCCAGCAGCCCGCGACAGGGTGGAGAGACCCAGTACTTC. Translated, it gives CASSPRQGGETQYF.

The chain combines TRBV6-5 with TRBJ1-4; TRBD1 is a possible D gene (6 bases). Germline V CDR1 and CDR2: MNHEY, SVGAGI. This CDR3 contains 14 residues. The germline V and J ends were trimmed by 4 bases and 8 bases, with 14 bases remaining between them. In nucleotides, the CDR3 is TGTGCCAGCAGTTCTGGAGGGGGAGGGGAAAAACTGTTTTTT. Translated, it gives CASSSGGGGEKLFF.

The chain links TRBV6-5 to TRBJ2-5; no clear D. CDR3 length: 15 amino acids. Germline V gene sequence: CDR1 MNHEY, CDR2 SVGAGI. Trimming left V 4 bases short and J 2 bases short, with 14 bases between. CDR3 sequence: CASSSLTQVQETQYF. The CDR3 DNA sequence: TGTGCCAGCAGTTCCCTTACCCAGGTACAAGAGACCCAGTACTTC.

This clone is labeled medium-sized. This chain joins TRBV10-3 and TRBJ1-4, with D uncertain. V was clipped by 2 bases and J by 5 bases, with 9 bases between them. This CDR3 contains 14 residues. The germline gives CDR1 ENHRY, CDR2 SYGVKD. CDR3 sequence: CAISEGPPNEKLFF. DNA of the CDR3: TGTGCCATCAGTGAGGGTCCCCCGAATGAAAAACTGTTTTTT.

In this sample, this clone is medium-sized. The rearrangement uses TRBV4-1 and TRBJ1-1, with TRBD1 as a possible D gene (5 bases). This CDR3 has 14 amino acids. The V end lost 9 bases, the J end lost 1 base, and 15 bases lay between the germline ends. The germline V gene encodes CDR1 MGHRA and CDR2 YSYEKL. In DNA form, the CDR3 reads TGCGCCAGTCTACCGACAGTAAAGAACACTGAAGCTTTCTTT. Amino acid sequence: CASLPTVKNTEAFF.

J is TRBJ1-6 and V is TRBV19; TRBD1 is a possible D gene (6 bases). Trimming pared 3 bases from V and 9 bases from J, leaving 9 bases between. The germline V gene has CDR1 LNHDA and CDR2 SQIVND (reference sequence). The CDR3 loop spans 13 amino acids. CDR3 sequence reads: CASSMGGTSPLHF. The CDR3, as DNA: TGTGCCAGTAGTATGGGGGGCACTTCACCCCTCCACTTT.

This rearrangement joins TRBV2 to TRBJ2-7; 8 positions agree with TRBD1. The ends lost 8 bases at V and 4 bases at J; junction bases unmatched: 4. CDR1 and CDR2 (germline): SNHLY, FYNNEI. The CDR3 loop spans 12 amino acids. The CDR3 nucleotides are TGTGCCAGCGGGACAGGCATGTACGAGCAGTACTTC. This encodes CASGTGMYEQYF. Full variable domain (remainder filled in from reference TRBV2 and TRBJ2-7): EPEVTQTPSHQVTQMGQEVILRCVPISNHLYFYWYRQILGQKVEFLVSFYNNEISEKSEIFDDQFSVERPDGSNFTLKIRSTKLEDSAMYFCASGTGMYEQYFGPGTRLTVT.

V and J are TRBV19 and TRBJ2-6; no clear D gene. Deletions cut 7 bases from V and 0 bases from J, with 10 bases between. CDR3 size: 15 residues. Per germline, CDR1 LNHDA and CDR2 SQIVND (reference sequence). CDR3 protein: CASKVSPSGANVLTF. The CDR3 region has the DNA TGTGCCAGTAAGGTTTCCCCCTCTGGGGCCAACGTCCTGACTTTC.

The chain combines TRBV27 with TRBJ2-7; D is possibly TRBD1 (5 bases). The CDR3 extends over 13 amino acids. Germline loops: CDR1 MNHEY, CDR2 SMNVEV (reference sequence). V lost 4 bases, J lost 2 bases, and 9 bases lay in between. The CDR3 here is CASSYGAAYEQYF. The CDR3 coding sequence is TGTGCCAGCAGTTATGGGGCTGCCTACGAGCAGTACTTC.

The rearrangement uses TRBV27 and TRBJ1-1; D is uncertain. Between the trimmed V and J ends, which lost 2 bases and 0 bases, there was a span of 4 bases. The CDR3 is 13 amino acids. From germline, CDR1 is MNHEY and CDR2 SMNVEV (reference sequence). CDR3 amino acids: CASSLTVNTEAFF. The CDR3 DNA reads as TGTGCCAGCAGTTTAACGGTGAACACTGAAGCTTTCTTT.

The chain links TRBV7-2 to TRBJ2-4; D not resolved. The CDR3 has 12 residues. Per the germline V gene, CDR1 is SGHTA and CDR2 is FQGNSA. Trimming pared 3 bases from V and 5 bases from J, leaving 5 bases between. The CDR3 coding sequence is TGTGCCAGCAGCTTGAGTCAAAACATTCAGTACTTC. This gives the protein CASSLSQNIQYF.

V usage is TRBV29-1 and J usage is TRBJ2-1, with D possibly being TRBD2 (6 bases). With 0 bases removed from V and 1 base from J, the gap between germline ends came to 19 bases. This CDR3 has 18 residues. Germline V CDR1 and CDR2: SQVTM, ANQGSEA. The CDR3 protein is CSVEDWAGLGTSYNEQFF. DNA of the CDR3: TGCAGCGTTGAAGATTGGGCCGGACTCGGGACTTCCTACAATGAGCAGTTCTTC.

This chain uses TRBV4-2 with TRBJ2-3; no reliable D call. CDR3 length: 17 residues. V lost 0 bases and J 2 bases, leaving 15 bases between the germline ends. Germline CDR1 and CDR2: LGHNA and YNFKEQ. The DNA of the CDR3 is TGTGCCAGCAGCCAAGAATGGGTGGTAGCAGACACAGATACGCAGTATTTT. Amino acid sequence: CASSQEWVVADTDTQYF.

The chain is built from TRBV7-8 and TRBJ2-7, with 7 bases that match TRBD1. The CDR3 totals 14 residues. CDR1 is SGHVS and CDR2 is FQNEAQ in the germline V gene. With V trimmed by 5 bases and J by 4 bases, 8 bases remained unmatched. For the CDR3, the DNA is TGTGCCAGCAGCAGACCGGGACAGAAATACGAGCAGTACTTC. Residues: CASSRPGQKYEQYF.

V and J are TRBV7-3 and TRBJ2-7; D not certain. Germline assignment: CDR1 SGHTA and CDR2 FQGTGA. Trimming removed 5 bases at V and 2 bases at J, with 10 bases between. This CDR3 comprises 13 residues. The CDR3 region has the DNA TGTGCCAGCAGCCCCGGGCCGACCTACGAGCAGTACTTC. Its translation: CASSPGPTYEQYF. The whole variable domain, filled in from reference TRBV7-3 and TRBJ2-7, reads GAGVSQTPSNKVTEKGKYVELRCDPISGHTALYWYRQSLGQGPEFLIYFQGTGAADDSGLPNDRFFAVRPEGSVSTLKIQRTERGDSAVYLCASSPGPTYEQYFGPGTRLTVT.

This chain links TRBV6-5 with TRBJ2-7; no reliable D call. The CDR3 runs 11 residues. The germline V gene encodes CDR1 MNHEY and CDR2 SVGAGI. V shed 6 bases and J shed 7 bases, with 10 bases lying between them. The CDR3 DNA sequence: TGTGCCAGCAGCCACCACACAGAGCAGTACTTC. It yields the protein CASSHHTEQYF.

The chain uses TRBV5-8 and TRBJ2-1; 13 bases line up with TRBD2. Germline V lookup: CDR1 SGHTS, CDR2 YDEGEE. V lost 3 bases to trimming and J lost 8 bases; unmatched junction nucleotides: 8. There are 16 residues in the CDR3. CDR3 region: CASSSGLAGVGDEQFF. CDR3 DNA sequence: TGTGCCAGCAGCTCAGGACTAGCGGGGGTCGGGGATGAGCAGTTCTTC.

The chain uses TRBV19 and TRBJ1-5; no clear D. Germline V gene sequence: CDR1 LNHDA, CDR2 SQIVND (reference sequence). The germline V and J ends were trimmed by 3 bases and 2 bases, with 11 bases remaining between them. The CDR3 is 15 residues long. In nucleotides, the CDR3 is TGTGCCAGTAGTATTTTAGGATGGGGCAATCAGCCCCAGCATTTT. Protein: CASSILGWGNQPQHF.

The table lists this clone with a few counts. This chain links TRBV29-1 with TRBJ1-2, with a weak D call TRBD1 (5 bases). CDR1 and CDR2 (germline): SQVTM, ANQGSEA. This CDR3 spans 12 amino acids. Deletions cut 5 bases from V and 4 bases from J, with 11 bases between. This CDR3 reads CSVWGTGYGYTF. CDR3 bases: TGCAGCGTTTGGGGAACAGGCTATGGCTACACCTTC.

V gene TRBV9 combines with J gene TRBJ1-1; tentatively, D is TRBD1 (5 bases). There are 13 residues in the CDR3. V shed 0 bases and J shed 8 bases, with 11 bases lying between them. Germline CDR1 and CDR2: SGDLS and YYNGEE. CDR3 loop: CASSVAGDREAFF. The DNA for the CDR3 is TGTGCCAGCAGCGTAGCTGGCGACAGAGAAGCTTTCTTT. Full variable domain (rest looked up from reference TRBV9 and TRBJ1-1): DSGVTQTPKHLITATGQRVTLRCSPRSGDLSVYWYQQSLDQGLQFLIQYYNGEERAKGNILERFSAQQFPDLHSELNLSSLELGDSALYFCASSVAGDREAFFGQGTRLTVV.

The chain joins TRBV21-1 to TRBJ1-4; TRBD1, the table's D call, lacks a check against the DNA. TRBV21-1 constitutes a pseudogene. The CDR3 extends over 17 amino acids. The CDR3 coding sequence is TGTGCCAGCAGCACACAACCGCTACAGGGTGCCAGTGAAAAACTGTTTTTT. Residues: CASSTQPLQGASEKLFF.

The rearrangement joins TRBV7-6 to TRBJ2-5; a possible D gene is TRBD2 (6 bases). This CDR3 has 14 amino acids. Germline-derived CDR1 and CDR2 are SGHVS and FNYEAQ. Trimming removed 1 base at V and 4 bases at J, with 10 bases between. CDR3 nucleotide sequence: TGTGCCAGCAGCTTAGGGCGGGGAGGAGAGACCCAGTACTTC. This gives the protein CASSLGRGGETQYF. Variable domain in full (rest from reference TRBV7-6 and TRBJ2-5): GAGVSQSPRYKVTKRGQDVALRCDPISGHVSLYWYRQALGQGPEFLTYFNYEAQQDKSGLPNDRFSAERPEGSISTLTIQRTEQRDSAMYRCASSLGRGGETQYFGPGTRLLVL.

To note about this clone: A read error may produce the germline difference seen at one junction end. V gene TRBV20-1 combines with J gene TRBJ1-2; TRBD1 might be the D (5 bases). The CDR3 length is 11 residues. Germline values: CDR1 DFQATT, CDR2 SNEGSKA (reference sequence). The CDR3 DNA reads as TGCAGTGCTAGAGAGGGCACAGGCTGCACCTTC. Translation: CSAREGTGCTF.

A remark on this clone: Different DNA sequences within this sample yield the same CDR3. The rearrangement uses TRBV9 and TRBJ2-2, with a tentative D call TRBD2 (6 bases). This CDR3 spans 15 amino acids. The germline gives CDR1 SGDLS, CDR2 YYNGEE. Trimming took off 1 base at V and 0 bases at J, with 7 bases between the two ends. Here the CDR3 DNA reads TGTGCCAGCAGCGTAAGCGGGTCGAACACCGGGGAGCTGTTTTTT. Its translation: CASSVSGSNTGELFF.

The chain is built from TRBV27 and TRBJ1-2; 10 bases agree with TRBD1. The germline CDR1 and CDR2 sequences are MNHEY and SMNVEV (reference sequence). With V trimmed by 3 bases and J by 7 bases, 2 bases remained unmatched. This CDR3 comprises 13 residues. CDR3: CASSFGTGVGYTF. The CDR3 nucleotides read TGTGCCAGCAGTTTCGGGACAGGGGTTGGCTACACCTTC.